This T cell receptor (beta chain) stems from a study of shared clonotypes between healthy human individuals. Libraries were prepared by immunoSEQ multiplex PCR; TCRdb keeps only in-frame clonotypes and omits some of them. The sample contains 550,000 to 700,000 clones, more than 70% of which appear only once. About this clone: As yet, its antigen is unknown.

V was clipped by 1 base and J by 6 bases; unmatched bases: 5. CDR3 size: 14 residues. The germline V gene encodes CDR1 MNHEY and CDR2 SMNVEV (reference sequence). Overall study results and limits: Across a handful of donors, naive CD4 shared around 5.4%, naive CD8 over 3%, memory CD4 roughly 2.1%, memory CD8 0.4% to 0.5%. In this cohort, only blood was sampled, and tissue repertoires likely differ. When compared with the clonotypes that were shared by all four sorted-subset donors, the non-shared clonotypes turned out to have lower generation probabilities.

What was sequenced was memory CD4+ T cells sorted from blood. Subset defined: CD45RA-negative fraction. The genes are TRBV27 and TRBJ2-7; 8 nucleotides align to TRBD1. This sequence originates from a young woman in good health. The CDR3 nucleotides read TGTGCCAGCAGTTTATATCAGGGGGCTGGCGAGCAGTACTTC. Protein: CASSLYQGAGEQYF.